The T cell receptor (beta chain) under discussion was sequenced for a study of T cells in Graves' hyperthyroidism and ophthalmopathy. Amplified TCR beta CDR3 regions came from RNA transcripts. Researchers ran a first-round RT-PCR on the TCR CDR3 using the HTBI primer set. TCRdb ran MiXCR on the multiplex PCR reads and lists one entry per CDR3 protein. The data hold a few hundred thousand distinct CDR3 sequences, with 15% to 20% observed a single time. This clonotype appeared many times. Source material for PBMCs was roughly 10 ml fresh peripheral blood. The receptor was derived from a woman aged 25 to 45 with Graves' ophthalmopathy. Sequenced sample: blood.

Here the CDR3 reads CASRTDGGETQYF. CDR3 in DNA: TGTGCCAGCCGTACTGACGGGGGGGAGACCCAGTACTTC. The V call is TRBV7-9, the J call TRBJ2-5; TRBD2 matches at 7 bases. CDR3 length: 13 residues. Germline V gene sequence: CDR1 SEHNR, CDR2 FQNEAQ (reference sequence). V lost 8 bases and J lost 5; bases outside the gene matches: 8.